This entry lists 10 T cell receptor beta chains sequenced from one sample in a study of cytomegalovirus exposure and HLA in healthy donors. 13 Jbeta primers and 60 Vbeta primers were used for the PCR. Sequencing used immunoSEQ multiplex PCR; TCRdb keeps in-frame clones, though not all of them. The table shows about 170,000 clones, with around 77% occurring only once. The sequenced sample was PBMCs. Source of these receptors: a woman aged 25 to 39 in good health and CMV-seropositive.

The chain carries TRBV29-1 and TRBJ2-7; possible D gene TRBD1, 7 bases. With 4 bases removed from V and 2 bases from J, the gap between germline ends came to 15 bases. CDR3 length: 14 amino acids. The germline gives CDR1 SQVTM, CDR2 ANQGSEA. This CDR3 is CSVVGGTETYEQYF. For the CDR3, the DNA is TGCAGCGTTGTAGGAGGGACAGAGACCTACGAGCAGTACTTC.

The rearrangement links TRBV2 to TRBJ1-1; weak D call: TRBD1 (6 bases). Trimming stripped 7 bases from V and 2 bases from J, with 8 bases between. The length of the CDR3 is 12 residues. Germline assignment: CDR1 SNHLY and CDR2 FYNNEI. Here the CDR3 DNA reads TGTGCCAGCAAGGGGGACAACACTGAAGCTTTCTTT. It codes for CASKGDNTEAFF.

This rearrangement joins TRBV30 to TRBJ1-2; the match to TRBD1 covers 11 bases. Germline lookup yields CDR1 GTSNPN and CDR2 SVGIG (reference sequence). Unmatched junction bases numbered 13, after V lost 7 bases and J lost 6 bases. The CDR3 length is 15 residues. The CDR3 nucleotides read TGTGCCTCCCGTGGAGGGACAGGGGGATTCGATGGCTACACCTTC. It specifies CASRGGTGGFDGYTF.

The chain carries TRBV5-1 and TRBJ2-1; D not certain. The CDR3 runs to 14 residues. Trimming cost V 4 bases and J 9 bases, with 17 bases left between them. Looked up from germline, CDR1 is SGHRS and CDR2 is YFSETQ. This chain's CDR3 is CASSAQFPQAEQFF. Written as DNA, the CDR3 is TGCGCCAGCAGCGCACAATTTCCGCAGGCTGAGCAGTTCTTC.

This clone was recorded once. CDR3 loop: CASSVGPTGINYEQYF. The CDR3 region has the DNA TGTGCCAGCAGCGTAGGGCCAACAGGGATCAACTACGAGCAGTACTTC. This chain links TRBV9 with TRBJ2-7, with D possibly TRBD1 on 6 matching bases. Germline lookup yields CDR1 SGDLS and CDR2 YYNGEE. The CDR3 spans 16 residues. Trimming shortened V by 0 bases and J by 3 bases, and 16 bases separated the two germline ends.

This clone was detected a few times. The chain combines TRBV7-9 with TRBJ2-3; TRBD2 aligns across 11 bases. The V gene end was trimmed by 5 bases and the J gene end by 2 bases; junction bases not matched to a gene: 12. The CDR3 extends over 18 amino acids. Germline CDR1 reads SEHNR; CDR2 reads FQNEAQ (reference sequence). CDR3 protein: CASSPKRRLAGNTDTQYF. The CDR3 nucleotides are TGTGCCAGCAGCCCAAAGCGACGACTAGCGGGGAACACAGATACGCAGTATTTT.

This clone was seen more than once but under ten times. The chain uses TRBV5-5 and TRBJ1-5; 7 bases line up with TRBD1. CDR3 size: 15 residues. Germline V gene lookup returns CDR1 SGHKS and CDR2 YYEKEE (reference sequence). Unmatched junction bases numbered 9, after V lost 3 bases and J lost 6 bases. The CDR3 nucleotides are TGTGCCAGCAGCTCCGACAGGGCGGTCGGTCAGCCCCAGCATTTT. Its protein product is CASSSDRAVGQPQHF.

V usage is TRBV5-6 and J usage is TRBJ2-5, with 7 bases aligning to TRBD2. TRBJ2-7 matches the DNA end more closely, so the J call is doubtful. This CDR3 region has 15 residues. Germline-derived CDR1 and CDR2 are SGHDT and YYEEEE. CDR3 residues: CASSVGLGGSYEQYF. CDR3 bases: TGTGCCAGCAGCGTGGGTTTGGGGGGGTCCTACGAGCAGTACTTC.

This clone was detected only a few times. In DNA form, the CDR3 reads TGTGCCAGCAGTTTGGGTAGGGGAACTGAAGCTTTCTTT. As protein: CASSLGRGTEAFF. The V gene is TRBV27, the J gene TRBJ1-1; D possibly corresponds to TRBD1 (5 bases). V gave up 3 bases and J gave up 5 bases, with 10 bases separating them. Looked up from germline, CDR1 is MNHEY and CDR2 is SMNVEV (reference sequence). The CDR3 is made up of 13 amino acids.

The chain carries TRBV23-1 and TRBJ2-2; 8 bases are a match to TRBD1. TRBV23-1 is reported as an ORF; its role is uncertain. This CDR3 spans 14 amino acids. V gave up 4 bases and J gave up 7 bases; unmatched junction bases: 5. The CDR3 DNA is TGCGCCAGCAGTCCACAGGGGGAGGTCGGGGAGCTGTTTTTT. Residues: CASSPQGEVGELFF.